Detailed here is one TCR beta chain. Its matching antigen is unknown. The table came from immunoSEQ multiplex PCR; TCRdb's copy has only in-frame clones and leaves some out. The data contain under 20,000 clones, 65% to 70% of them singletons. With 3 bases clipped from V and 5 bases from J, the junction kept 11 bases outside the gene matches. CDR1 and CDR2 (germline): SGDLS, YYNGEE. This CDR3 contains 16 residues. The source of the sample is a study of OX40 agonist ivuxolimab in advanced cancers. Whole-study context: In this cohort, patients received ivuxolimab, an agonistic anti-OX40 (CD134) antibody. Approximately 41% of patients had received prior checkpoint inhibitor therapy. Points from the study as a whole: Normalized T-cell clonal expansion was also low in a subset of nonresponders.

V is TRBV9 and J is TRBJ2-5; 9 bases agree with TRBD2. Here the sequenced sample was CD4+ or CD8+ T cells sorted from blood, taken in a trial of the OX40 agonist ivuxolimab. The TCR comes from an adult with an advanced solid tumor such as melanoma, head and neck, liver or kidney cancer. This CDR3 reads CASSESGLASGETQYF. CDR3 bases: TGTGCCAGCAGCGAATCGGGACTAGCCTCCGGGGAGACCCAGTACTTC.